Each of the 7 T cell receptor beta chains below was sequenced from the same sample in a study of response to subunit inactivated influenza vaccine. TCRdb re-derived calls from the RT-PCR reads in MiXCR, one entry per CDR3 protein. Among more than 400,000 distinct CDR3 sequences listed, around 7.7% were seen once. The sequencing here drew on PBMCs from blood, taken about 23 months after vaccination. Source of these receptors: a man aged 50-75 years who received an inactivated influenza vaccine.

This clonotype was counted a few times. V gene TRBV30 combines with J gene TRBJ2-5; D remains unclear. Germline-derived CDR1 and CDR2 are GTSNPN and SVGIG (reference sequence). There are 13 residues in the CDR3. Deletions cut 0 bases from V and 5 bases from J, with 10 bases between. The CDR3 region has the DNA TGTGCCTGGAGTGTAAACACCAAGGAGACCCAGTACTTC. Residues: CAWSVNTKETQYF.

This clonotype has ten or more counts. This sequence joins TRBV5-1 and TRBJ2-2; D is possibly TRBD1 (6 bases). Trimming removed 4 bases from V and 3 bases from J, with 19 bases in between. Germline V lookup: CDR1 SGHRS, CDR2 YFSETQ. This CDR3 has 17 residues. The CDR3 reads CASSRGQFLRDTGELFF. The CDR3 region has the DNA TGCGCCAGCAGCCGAGGACAGTTCTTAAGGGACACCGGGGAGCTGTTTTTT.

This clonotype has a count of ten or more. In nucleotides, the CDR3 is TGTGCCAGCAGCCTCGGACAGGGAATCTACAATGAGCAGTTCTTC. Protein: CASSLGQGIYNEQFF. This chain joins TRBV7-2 and TRBJ2-1, with 8 bases that match TRBD1. From germline, CDR1 is SGHTA and CDR2 FQGNSA. The CDR3 runs to 15 residues. Losses at the gene ends were 5 bases for V and 3 bases for J; bases not matched to a gene: 6.

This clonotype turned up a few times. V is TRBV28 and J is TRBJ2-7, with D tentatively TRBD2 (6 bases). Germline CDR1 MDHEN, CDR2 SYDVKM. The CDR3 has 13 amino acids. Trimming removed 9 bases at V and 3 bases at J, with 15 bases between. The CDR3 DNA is TGTGCCAGTTTTGACGGGAGAATCTACGAGCAGTACTTC. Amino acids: CASFDGRIYEQYF.

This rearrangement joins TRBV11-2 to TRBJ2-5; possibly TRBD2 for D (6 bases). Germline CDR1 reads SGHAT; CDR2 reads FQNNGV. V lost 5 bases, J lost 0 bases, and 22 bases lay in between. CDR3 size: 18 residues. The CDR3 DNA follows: TGTGCCAGCAGCAAAACGGACTATTGGGAGTTAGACCAAGAGACCCAGTACTTC. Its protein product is CASSKTDYWELDQETQYF.

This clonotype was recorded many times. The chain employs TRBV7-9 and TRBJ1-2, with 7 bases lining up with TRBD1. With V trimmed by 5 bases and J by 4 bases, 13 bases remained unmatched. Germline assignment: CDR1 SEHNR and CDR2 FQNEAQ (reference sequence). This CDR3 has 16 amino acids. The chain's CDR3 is CASSPLTGALGYGYTF. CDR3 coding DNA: TGTGCCAGCAGCCCCCTAACAGGGGCTCTGGGCTATGGCTACACCTTC.

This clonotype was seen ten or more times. The CDR3 loop reads CASSPTGRNYGYTF. In DNA form, the CDR3 reads TGTGCCAGCAGTCCAACGGGACGGAACTATGGCTACACCTTC. V gene TRBV12-3 or TRBV12-4 combines with J gene TRBJ1-2; TRBD1 might be the D (5 bases). Between the trimmed V and J ends, which lost 5 bases and 2 bases, there was a span of 12 bases. The CDR3 runs to 14 residues.